A selection of T cell receptor beta chains follows, all from one sample in a study of blood T cell repertoires in COVID-19. The protocol was immunoSEQ multiplex PCR, while the TCRdb copy is restricted to in-frame clones and leaves out a portion. The sample yields 100,000 or so clones, 90% to 95% seen once. Sequenced: peripheral blood. All receptors derive from a man aged 45 to 65 with active COVID-19. CDR3s include the opening cysteine and the closing phenylalanine or tryptophan. The order of the fields is J gene, D gene, clone size, V gene, CDR3 DNA, CDR3 protein. D genes are given only for firm matches. The listing skips clone size in some rows; elsewhere it reads once, few, many or a size class.

TRBJ1-1 | TRBD1 | NA | TRBV15 | TGTGCCACCACCCTGCGGACAGGGGGCGGCACTGAAGCTTTCTTT | CATTLRTGGGTEAFF
TRBJ2-2 | TRBD2 | NA | TRBV18 | TGTGCCAGCTCACCACGGCTAGCGGGAGGCACCGGGGAGCTGTTTTTT | CASSPRLAGGTGELFF
TRBJ1-1 | TRBD1 | NA | TRBV6-5 | TGTGCCAGCAGCGCGCCGGGACAGCCCGAAGCTTTCTTT | CASSAPGQPEAFF
TRBJ2-1 | TRBD2 | NA | TRBV11-3 | TGTGCCAGCAGCTTAGGCGGGGGGACCAATGAGCAGTTCTTC | CASSLGGGTNEQFF
TRBJ1-2 | NA | once | TRBV29-1 | TGCAGCGTTGGCGGTAGGGCCCCAACCAGTTCCCGGGATTATGGCTACACCTTC | CSVGGRAPTSSRDYGYTF
TRBJ1-4 | TRBD1 | NA | TRBV7-6 | TGTGCCAGCAGCCTACTGACAGGGAATGAAAAACTGTTTTTT | CASSLLTGNEKLFF
TRBJ2-7 | TRBD1 | NA | TRBV4-1 | TGCGCCAGCAGTAAACGGACAGGGTCTTACGAGCAGTACTTC | CASSKRTGSYEQYF
TRBJ1-2 | TRBD1 | NA | TRBV5-1 | TGCGCCAGCAGCCCGCGACAGGGATCGGACGGCTACACCTTC | CASSPRQGSDGYTF
TRBJ1-4 | NA | NA | TRBV7-6 | TGTGCCAGCAGCCCCGGGTCGGGGGGTGCAACTAATGAAAAACTGTTTTTT | CASSPGSGGATNEKLFF
TRBJ2-7 | NA | NA | TRBV18 | TGTGCCAGCTCACCAATGGAGATCGGGGAGCAGTACTTC | CASSPMEIGEQYF
TRBJ2-6 | NA | once | TRBV27 | TGTGCCAGCAGTCCTTCGACAGAAGACTCTGGGGCCAACGTCCTGACTTTC | CASSPSTEDSGANVLTF
TRBJ1-4 | NA | once | TRBV18 | TGTGCCAGCTCACCGCGGCAGGGGCGGTTAACTAATGAAAAACTGTTTTTT | CASSPRQGRLTNEKLFF
TRBJ2-7 | TRBD2 | NA | TRBV7-2 | TGTGCCAGCAGCTTAGCAGTCCACGGGCTAGCGGCCTCCTACGAGCAGTACTTC | CASSLAVHGLAASYEQYF
TRBJ2-1 | TRBD2 | NA | TRBV5-8 | TGTGCCAGCAGCTTGGCTCTAGCGGGACTAAATGAGCAGTTCTTC | CASSLALAGLNEQFF
TRBJ2-3 | NA | few | TRBV19 | TGTGCCAGTAGTATGAGCGCGGTGAGAGATACGCAGTATTTT | CASSMSAVRDTQYF
TRBJ1-5 | NA | NA | TRBV10-2 | TGCGCCAGCAGTGAGTCATTCGGTCAGCCCCAGCATTTT | CASSESFGQPQHF
TRBJ2-2 | NA | NA | TRBV19 | TGTGCCAGTACCATATCCCCCAGCCGGTCGGGCACCGGGGAGCTGTTTTTT | CASTISPSRSGTGELFF